This T cell receptor (beta chain) was sequenced for a study of T cells after somatic rescue of genetic block. Some clones are missing from TCRdb's copy, which holds only in-frame ones; the method was immunoSEQ multiplex PCR. Altogether 68,000 or so clones are present, under 95% being singletons, with the ten largest covering roughly 2.8%. The CDR3 totals 14 residues. CDR1 and CDR2 (germline): SGHRS, YFSETQ. V trimming: 2 bases; J trimming: 5 bases; junction bases outside the gene matches: 6. This receptor was obtained from a man aged 35-49 years. The material sequenced was peripheral blood mononuclear cells (PBMCs). V is TRBV5-1 and J is TRBJ2-7; TRBD1 matches 8 bases. The chain's CDR3 is CASSFGQGGDEQYF. In DNA, the CDR3 is TGCGCCAGCAGCTTTGGACAGGGCGGCGACGAGCAGTACTTC.